This section outlines one TCR beta chain sequence together with its context. This clone was recorded once. Its antigen target is currently unknown. The input lacks base qualities; no much larger clone sits a single base away. Naive CD4 T cells, defined as CD45RO-negative and CD62L-positive, were isolated from PBMCs by fluorescence-activated cell sorting. From each donor, around 50 ml of fresh peripheral blood was taken, and Ficoll density centrifugation was then used to isolate PBMCs. Cell sorting was carried out on a FACSAria III instrument, and a purity above 95% was achieved for all samples. The QIAGEN blood and tissue kit was used to extract genomic DNA from sorted cells, and the DNA was quantified on a NanoDrop 1000. The immunoSEQ platform deep sequenced and quantified TCR alpha and beta chains by multiplex PCR of genomic DNA. Per the source publication's procedure: TCR sequences were annotated using IMGT gene and region definitions. As a stand-in for the preselection repertoire, out-of-frame rearrangements were used and set against in-frame clonotypes. The iCHAO1 estimator supplied with the immunoSEQ platform was used to estimate repertoire size. A Gini index based on the Lorenz curve was applied to in-frame amino acid clonotypes to measure clonal inequality. Shared clonotypes were counted with the intersect function of the R package tcR, and similarity was scored with the Jaccard index. The R prcomp function was used without normalization to run principal component analysis of V, J and V-J usage frequencies. Sourced from immuneACCESS, this table was stored by TCRdb with only in-frame sequences that have V and J called. A share of the clones is absent; for the studies checked, an unresolved V gene accounts for under half, and the remainder has no known explanation. V and J calls plus clone size are reproduced from that table; the DNA served to infer D and trimming. In this sample the table shows 60,000 or so clones, just under 95% of which occur a single time. The top ten hold under 20% of the sample.

This sample is drawn from a study of human versus mouse CDR3 diversity and MHC coevolution (dated 2017 in TCRdb). General notes on the study: The immunoSEQ assay was reported to detect one in 200,000 T cells and to minimize amplification bias from multiplex PCR. Across mouse and human samples, the number of valid reads per sample ranged from about 0.6 x 10^7 to 1.8 x 10^7. As a reference point for TCR selection on multiple MHC II alleles, the study used human naive CD4 T cell repertoires and compared them against human-TCR-locus transgenic mice that have a single MHC II. The human cohort was made up of three healthy volunteer blood donors, who at collection were aged 30 to 40, 40 to 50 and 60 to 69, one donor in each range. Points the paper makes about the study in general: Because human T cells were selected on roughly 6 MHC II alleles, repertoire diversity in humans and mice was not considered directly comparable. On average, humans had more CDR3 deletions and insertions than mice, indicating greater exonuclease and TdT activity. According to iCHAO1 estimates, humans had the largest TCR beta repertoire, about 1.6 million clonotypes, which was attributed likely to selection by multiple MHC II molecules. The lowest clonal inequality scores among all compared groups were observed in most of the three human donors.

This clonotype originated in a person aged 60 to 70 in good health. Input material: naive CD4+ T cells from blood. The cell subset or site label for this specimen denotes: CD45RO-negative CD62L-positive naive CD4 T cells.

CDR3 sequence: CATRDSGANVLTF. DNA sequence: TGTGCCACACGGGATTCTGGGGCCAACGTCCTGACTTTC. The rearranged segments are TRBV14 and TRBJ2-6; the D segment could be TRBD2, given 5 matching bases. The junction shows trimming of 10 bases on V and 1 base on J, plus 8 bases between the germline ends. The CDR3 spans 13 residues, from the cysteine through the phenylalanine. Left in the record is the CDR3 DNA by itself, 39 bases read in frame from the first base. From a lookup of the germline V gene, CDR1 and CDR2 are SGHDN and FVKESK.